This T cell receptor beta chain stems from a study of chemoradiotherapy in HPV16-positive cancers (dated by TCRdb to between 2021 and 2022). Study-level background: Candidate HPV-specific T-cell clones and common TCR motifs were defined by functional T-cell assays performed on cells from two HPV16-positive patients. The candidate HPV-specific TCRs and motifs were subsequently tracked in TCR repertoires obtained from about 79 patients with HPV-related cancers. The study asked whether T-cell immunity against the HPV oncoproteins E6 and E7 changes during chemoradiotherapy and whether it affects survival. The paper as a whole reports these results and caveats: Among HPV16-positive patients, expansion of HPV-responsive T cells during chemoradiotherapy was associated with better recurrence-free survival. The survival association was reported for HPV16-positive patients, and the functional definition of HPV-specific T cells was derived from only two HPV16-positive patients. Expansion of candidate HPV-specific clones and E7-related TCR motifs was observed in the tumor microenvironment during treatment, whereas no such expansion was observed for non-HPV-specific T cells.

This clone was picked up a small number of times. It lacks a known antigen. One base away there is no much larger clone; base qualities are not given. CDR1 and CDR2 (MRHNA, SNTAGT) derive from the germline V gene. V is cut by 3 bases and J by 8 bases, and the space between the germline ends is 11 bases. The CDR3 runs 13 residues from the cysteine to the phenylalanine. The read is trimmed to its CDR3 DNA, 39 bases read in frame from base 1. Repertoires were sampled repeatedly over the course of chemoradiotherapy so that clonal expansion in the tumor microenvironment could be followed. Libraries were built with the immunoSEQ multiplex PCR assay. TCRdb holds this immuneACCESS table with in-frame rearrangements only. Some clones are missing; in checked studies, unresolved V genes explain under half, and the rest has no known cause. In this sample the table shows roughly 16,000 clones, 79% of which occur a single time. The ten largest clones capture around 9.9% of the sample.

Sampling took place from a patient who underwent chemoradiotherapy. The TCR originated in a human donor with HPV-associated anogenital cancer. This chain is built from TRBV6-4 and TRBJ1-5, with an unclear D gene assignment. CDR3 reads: CASSEDIKEPQHF. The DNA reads TGTGCCAGCAGTGAAGACATTAAAGAGCCCCAGCATTTT.